This T cell receptor (beta chain) was captured by sequencing in a study of tumor-infiltrating lymphocytes in oesophageal squamous cell carcinoma. CDR1 and CDR2 from the germline V gene are KGHDR and SFDVKD. The ends lost 4 bases at V and 4 bases at J; junction bases unmatched: 4. The CDR3 length is 14 residues. TCRdb re-called the PCR reads with MiXCR, one entry per CDR3 protein. The sample includes roughly 20,000 distinct CDR3 sequences, 35% to 40% of them seen just once. This sequence joins TRBV24-1 and TRBJ2-5; 8 bases match TRBD1. The sequenced sample consisted of esophageal tumor tissue. The TCR originated in a male donor with esophageal squamous cell carcinoma. In DNA, the CDR3 is TGTGCCACCAGTGAGAACGGGACAGGAGAGACCCAGTACTTC. Its protein is CATSENGTGETQYF.